A selection of T cell receptor beta chains follows, all from one sample in a study of graft-versus-host responses after intestinal transplantation. Only in-frame clones appear in the TCRdb table, and some are missing; sequencing was by immunoSEQ multiplex PCR. The sample contains about 6,400 clones, about 83% of which appear only once. The sequences come from ileum tissue, collected 300 to 320 days after intestinal transplant. The receptors shown here come from a human patient who received an intestinal transplant, so some T cells may come from the graft donor. Both conserved end residues are part of each CDR3. Not all rows give a size; the values are once, few, many and, for expanded clones, a class.

clone size,J gene,V gene,CDR3 protein
-,-,TRBV7-9,CASSLGRVRQGRGSYEQYF
few,TRBJ2-3,TRBV2,CASSGMFVADTQYF
-,TRBJ2-3,TRBV5-7,CASSLVRTGGDTQYF
once,TRBJ1-1,TRBV5-5,CASSLAGWTFF
-,TRBJ2-1,TRBV28,CASSTLWASEVNEQFF
-,TRBJ1-5,TRBV5-3,CARSPTACSNQPQHF
once,TRBJ2-3,TRBV6-4,CASSDGTSGTDTQYF
-,TRBJ2-2,TRBV5-1,CASSQRDRGTGELFF
-,TRBJ2-3,TRBV18,CASSKSGGAGTDTQYF
-,TRBJ1-1,TRBV21-1,CASSKAGGTEAFF
-,TRBJ1-2,TRBV4-1,CASSQGWRWGYTF
-,TRBJ2-7,TRBV7-3,CASSLTGLSSSYEQYF
-,TRBJ2-3,TRBV2,CASRRLAGAYTDTQYF
-,TRBJ2-1,TRBV10-1,CARPGTNNEQFF
-,TRBJ2-7,TRBV28,CASSTTPGTGYEQYF
-,TRBJ2-1,TRBV29-1,CSVDYPGPANEQFF
-,TRBJ1-5,TRBV6-1,CASRGPNQPQHF
-,TRBJ2-1,TRBV2,CASSEGWGLAYNEQFF
-,TRBJ1-2,TRBV27,CASSGNKDYYGYTF
-,TRBJ2-7,TRBV4-1,CASSLGTSGGSYEQYF
-,TRBJ2-7,TRBV5-1,CASSPKGREGYEQYF
-,TRBJ2-1,TRBV4-1,CASSQVYGGQHNEQFF
-,TRBJ1-1,TRBV7-3,CASSLDPNTEAFF